This TCR beta chain was sequenced during a study of blood T cell repertoires in COVID-19. Germline CDR1 is SGDLS and CDR2 is YYNGEE. The CDR3 is 15 amino acids. Between the trimmed V and J ends, which lost 4 bases and 2 bases, there was a span of 13 bases. Sequencing used immunoSEQ multiplex PCR; TCRdb keeps in-frame clones, though not all of them. Among approximately 200,000 clones listed, roughly 80% were seen once. This chain uses TRBV9 with TRBJ1-5; D ambiguous. The sample comprised peripheral blood. The sequence derives from a woman of 80 years or more with acute or convalescent COVID-19. The CDR3 nucleotides read TGTGCCAGCAGCCGCGACCTCGGAGGCAATCAGCCCCAGCATTTT. This encodes CASSRDLGGNQPQHF.